This T cell receptor (beta chain) derives from a study of metastatic and nonmetastatic thyroid tumors. This CDR3 has 14 residues. Germline CDR1 is LNHDA and CDR2 is SQIVND (reference sequence). TCRdb re-called the PCR reads with MiXCR. The data hold roughly 13,000 clones, with over 25% observed a single time. Thyroid surgery was preceded by no treatment in any patient. This receptor was taken from a male donor with papillary thyroid cancer or a benign thyroid nodule (not recorded which). Some clones in this sample may be carry-over from other donors' samples. The chain has TRBV19 and TRBJ1-5; no clear D. Sequenced input: tumor tissue. Here the CDR3 reads CGQSSVKPNQPQHF. CDR3 nucleotides: TGTGGTCAATCTTCAGTGAAACCCAATCAGCCCCAGCATTTT.